This T cell receptor (beta chain) emerged from a study of blood T cell repertoires in COVID-19. The repertoire was sequenced with immunoSEQ multiplex PCR; TCRdb's copy has only in-frame clones and lacks some. The sample has fewer than 350,000 clones, around nine tenths seen once. The CDR3 covers 18 residues. The V call is TRBV21-1, the J call TRBJ2-1; the table's D call, TRBD2, was not checked against the DNA. TRBV21-1 represents a pseudogene. The sequence was collected from a woman aged 55 to 70 in a cohort exposed to, infected with or recovered from COVID-19 (not recorded which). What was sequenced was PBMCs or T cells enriched from blood (not recorded which). The CDR3 is CAGGPGLAGEEGDNEQFF. The CDR3 nucleotides are TGTGCCGGGGGGCCGGGACTAGCGGGAGAAGAGGGGGACAATGAGCAGTTCTTC.